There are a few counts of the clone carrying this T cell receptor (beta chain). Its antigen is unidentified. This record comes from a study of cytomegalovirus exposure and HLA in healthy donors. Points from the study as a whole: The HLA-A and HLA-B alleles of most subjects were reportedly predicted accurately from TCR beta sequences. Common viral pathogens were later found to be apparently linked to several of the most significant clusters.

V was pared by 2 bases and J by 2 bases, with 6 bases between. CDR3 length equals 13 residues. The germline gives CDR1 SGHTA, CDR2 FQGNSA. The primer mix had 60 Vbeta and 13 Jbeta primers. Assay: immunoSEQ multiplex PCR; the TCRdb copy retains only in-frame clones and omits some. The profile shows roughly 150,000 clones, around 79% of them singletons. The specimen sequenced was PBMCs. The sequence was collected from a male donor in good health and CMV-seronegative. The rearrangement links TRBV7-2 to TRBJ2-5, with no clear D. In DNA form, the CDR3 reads TGTGCCAGCAGCTTAATGCGGCAAGAGACCCAGTACTTC. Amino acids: CASSLMRQETQYF. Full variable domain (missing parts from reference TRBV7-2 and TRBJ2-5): GAGVSQSPSNKVTEKGKDVELRCDPISGHTALYWYRQSLGQGLEFLIYFQGNSAPDKSGLPSDRFSAERTGGSVSTLTIQRTQQEDSAVYLCASSLMRQETQYFGPGTRLLVL.